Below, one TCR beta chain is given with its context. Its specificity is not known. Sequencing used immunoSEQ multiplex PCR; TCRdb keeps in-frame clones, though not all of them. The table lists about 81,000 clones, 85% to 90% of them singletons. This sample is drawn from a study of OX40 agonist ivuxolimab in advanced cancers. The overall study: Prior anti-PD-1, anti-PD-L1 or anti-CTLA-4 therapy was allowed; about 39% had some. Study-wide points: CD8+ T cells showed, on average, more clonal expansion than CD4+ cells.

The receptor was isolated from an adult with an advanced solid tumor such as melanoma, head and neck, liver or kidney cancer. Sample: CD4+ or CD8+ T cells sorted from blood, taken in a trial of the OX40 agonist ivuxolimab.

CDR3 in DNA: TGCGCCAGCAGCTTGAGTGGCGCAGATACGCAGTATTTT. It encodes CASSLSGADTQYF. V is TRBV5-1 and J is TRBJ2-3; D gene ambiguous. The V end lost 1 base, the J end lost 4 bases, and 7 bases lay between the germline ends. Germline V gives CDR1 SGHRS, CDR2 YFSETQ. There are 13 residues in the CDR3.